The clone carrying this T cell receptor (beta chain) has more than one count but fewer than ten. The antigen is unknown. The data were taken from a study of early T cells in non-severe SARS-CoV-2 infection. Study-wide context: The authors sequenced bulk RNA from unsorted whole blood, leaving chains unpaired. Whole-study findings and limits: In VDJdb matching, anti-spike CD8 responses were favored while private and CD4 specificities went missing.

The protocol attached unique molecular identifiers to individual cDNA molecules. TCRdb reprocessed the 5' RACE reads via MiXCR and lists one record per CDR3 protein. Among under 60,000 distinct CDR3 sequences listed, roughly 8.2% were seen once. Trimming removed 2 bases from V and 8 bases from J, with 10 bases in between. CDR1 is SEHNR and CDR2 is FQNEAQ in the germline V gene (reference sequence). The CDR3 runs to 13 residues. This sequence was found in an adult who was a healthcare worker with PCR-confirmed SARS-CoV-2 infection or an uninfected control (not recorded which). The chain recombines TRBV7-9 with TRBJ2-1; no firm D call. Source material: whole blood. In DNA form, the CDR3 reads TGTGCCAGCAGCTTACGGATAAGCGATGAGCAGTTCTTC. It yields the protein CASSLRISDEQFF.